This TCR beta chain was sequenced for a study of cytomegalovirus exposure and HLA in healthy donors. PCR amplification relied on 60 Vbeta primers (plus 13 Jbeta primers). The method was immunoSEQ multiplex PCR; TCRdb's version includes in-frame clones alone and lacks a portion of them. There are approximately 150,000 clones in the sample; 70% to 90% occur only once, and around 6.7% lies in the top ten. To note about this clone: Its antigen remains unknown.

General study points: Presence/absence comparisons presumed near-even sequencing depth among donors.

This TCR was recovered from a young woman in good health and CMV-seropositive. Material for sequencing was PBMCs.

CDR3 in amino acids: CASGPGVAENTGELFF. For the CDR3, the DNA is TGTGCCAGCGGTCCCGGGGTAGCGGAGAACACCGGGGAGCTGTTTTTT. V is TRBV11-2 and J is TRBJ2-2, with D possibly matching TRBD2 (6 bases). With 8 bases removed from V and 1 base from J, the gap between germline ends came to 17 bases. Per germline, CDR1 SGHAT and CDR2 FQNNGV. The CDR3 covers 16 residues.